A selection of T cell receptor beta chains follows, all from one sample in a study of blood T cell repertoires in COVID-19. The table came from immunoSEQ multiplex PCR; TCRdb's copy has only in-frame clones and leaves some out. The sample lists 200,000 to 250,000 clones, over 75% occurring once. The specimen was PBMCs or T cells enriched from blood (not recorded which). The source of these receptors is a man younger than 45 with acute COVID-19. Both conserved end residues are part of each CDR3. The order of the fields is CDR3 protein, CDR3 DNA, clone size, J gene, D gene, V gene. D genes are given only for firm matches. The size field is filled for only some rows; it gives once, few, many or a size class.

CASSDPGVSGNQPQHF TGTGCCAGCAGTGACCCAGGGGTGAGCGGCAATCAGCCCCAGCATTTT . TRBJ1-5 . TRBV25-1
CASSQPGGGSPLHF TGTGCCAGCAGCCAGCCAGGGGGCGGTTCACCCCTCCACTTT few TRBJ1-6 TRBD1 TRBV4-2
CASSLGHKDSPLHF TGTGCCAGCAGTCTGGGGCATAAGGATTCACCCCTCCACTTT once TRBJ1-6 . TRBV6-5
CASSQTGDLNYGYTF TGCGCCAGCAGCCAAACAGGGGATCTTAACTATGGCTACACCTTC . TRBJ1-2 TRBD1 TRBV4-1
CASSYLEPARTGELFF TGTGCCAGCAGTTACCTCGAACCCGCACGGACCGGGGAGCTGTTTTTT few TRBJ2-2 . TRBV6-5
CASSLKGQANNEQFF TGTGCCAGCAGCTTGAAGGGACAGGCTAACAATGAGCAGTTCTTC . TRBJ2-1 TRBD1 TRBV7-9
CASSQEPPGSLGGYTF TGTGCCAGCAGCCAAGAGCCCCCAGGAAGCCTCGGTGGCTACACCTTC once TRBJ1-2 . TRBV4-2
CASSPPTGNQPQHF TGTGCCAGCAGCCCCCCTACGGGCAATCAGCCCCAGCATTTT once TRBJ1-5 . TRBV7-2
CASSITDRKSGNTIYF TGTGCCAGTAGTATCACCGACAGGAAATCTGGAAACACCATATATTTT . TRBJ1-3 . TRBV19
CASRTDPNTDTQYF TGTGCCAGCCGGACAGACCCAAACACAGATACGCAGTATTTT . TRBJ2-3 . TRBV10-3
CASSLDSSHEQYF TGTGCCAGCAGCTTGGACAGTTCCCACGAGCAGTACTTC . TRBJ2-7 . TRBV5-4
CASSEEARVHRFF TGCGCCAGCAGTGAGGAAGCTCGCGTCCATCGGTTCTTC . TRBJ2-1 . TRBV10-2
CASSPGEGYTF TGTGCCAGCTCACCAGGGGAGGGCTACACCTTC few TRBJ1-2 . TRBV18
CASSQWPEQYF TGTGCCAGCAGCCAATGGCCAGAGCAGTACTTC . TRBJ2-7 . TRBV3-1/TRBV3-2
CASSLSYEQYF TGTGCCAGCAGTCTCTCCTACGAGCAGTACTTC few TRBJ2-7 . TRBV27
CASSLVMGQGAYEQYF TGTGCCAGCAGCTTGGTAATGGGACAGGGGGCGTACGAGCAGTACTTC . TRBJ2-7 TRBD1 TRBV5-6
CSVAGTGREKLFF TGCAGCGTTGCCGGGACAGGGAGGGAAAAACTGTTTTTT . TRBJ1-4 TRBD1 TRBV29-1
CASSVSSYNSPLHF TGTGCCAGCAGCGTGAGCTCCTATAATTCACCCCTCCACTTT . TRBJ1-6 . TRBV9
CASSLELATEAFF TGTGCCAGCAGCTTAGAATTGGCCACTGAAGCTTTCTTT . TRBJ1-1 . TRBV7-9
CASSERGQVTYEQYF TGTGCCAGCAGTGAAAGAGGACAGGTAACCTACGAGCAGTACTTC . TRBJ2-7 TRBD1 TRBV2
CASSTLTGSNQPQHF TGTGCCAGCAGCACCTTAACAGGGAGCAATCAGCCCCAGCATTTT once TRBJ1-5 . TRBV21-1
CASRSGTTNTGELFF TGTGCCAGCAGGTCCGGGACAACGAACACCGGGGAGCTGTTTTTT . TRBJ2-2 . TRBV14
CASSARQGSEQFF TGTGCCAGCAGCGCGAGACAGGGGTCTGAGCAGTTCTTC . TRBJ2-1 TRBD1 TRBV7-2
CASSPQGEAFF TGTGCCAGCAGTCCACAGGGAGAAGCTTTCTTT . TRBJ1-1 . TRBV6-5
CASSDLQGPEAFF TGTGCCAGCAGCGACCTTCAGGGCCCTGAAGCTTTCTTT few TRBJ1-1 . TRBV2
CASSVAGIHTGELFF TGTGCCAGCAGCGTCGCGGGCATACACACCGGGGAGCTGTTTTTT . TRBJ2-2 . TRBV7-3
CASSPPGVNYGYTF TGTGCCAGCTCACCACCGGGAGTTAACTATGGCTACACCTTC . TRBJ1-2 . TRBV18